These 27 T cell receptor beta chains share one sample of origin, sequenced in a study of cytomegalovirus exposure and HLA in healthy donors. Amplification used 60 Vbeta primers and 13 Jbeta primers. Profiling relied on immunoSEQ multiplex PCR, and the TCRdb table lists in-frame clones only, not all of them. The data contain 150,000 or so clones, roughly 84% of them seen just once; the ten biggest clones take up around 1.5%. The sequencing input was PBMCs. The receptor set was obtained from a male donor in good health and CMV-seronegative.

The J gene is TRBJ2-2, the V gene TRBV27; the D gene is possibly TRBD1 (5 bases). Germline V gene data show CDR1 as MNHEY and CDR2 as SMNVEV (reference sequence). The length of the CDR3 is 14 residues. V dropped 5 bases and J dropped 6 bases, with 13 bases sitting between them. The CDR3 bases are TGTGCCAGCAGTCCCGGACAAGTAGCCGGGGAGCTGTTTTTT. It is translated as CASSPGQVAGELFF.

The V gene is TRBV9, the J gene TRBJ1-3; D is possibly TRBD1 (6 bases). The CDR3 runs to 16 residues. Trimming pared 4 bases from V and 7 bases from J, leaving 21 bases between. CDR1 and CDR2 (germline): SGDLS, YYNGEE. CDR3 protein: CASSPQGRLNGNTIYF. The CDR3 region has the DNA TGTGCCAGCAGCCCCCAGGGGCGGCTCAACGGGAACACCATATATTTT.

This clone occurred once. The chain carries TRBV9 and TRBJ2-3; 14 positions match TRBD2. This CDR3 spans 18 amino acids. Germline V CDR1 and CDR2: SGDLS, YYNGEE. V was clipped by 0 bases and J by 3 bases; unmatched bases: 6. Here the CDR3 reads CASSVVHRLAGGTDTQYF. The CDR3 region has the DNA TGTGCCAGCAGCGTAGTACACAGACTAGCGGGGGGGACAGATACGCAGTATTTT.

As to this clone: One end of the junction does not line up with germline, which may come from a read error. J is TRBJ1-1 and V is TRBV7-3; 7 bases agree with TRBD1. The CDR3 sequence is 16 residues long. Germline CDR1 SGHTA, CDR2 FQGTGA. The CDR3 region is CASSLTYRGRNTEAFF. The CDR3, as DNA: TGTGCCAGCAGCCTAACCTACAGGGGCCGGAACACTGAAGCTTTCTTT.

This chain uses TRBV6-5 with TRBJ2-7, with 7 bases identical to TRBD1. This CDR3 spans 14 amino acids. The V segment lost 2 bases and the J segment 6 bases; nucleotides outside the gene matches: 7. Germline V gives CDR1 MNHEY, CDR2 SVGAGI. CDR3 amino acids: CASSYRTGVGEQYF. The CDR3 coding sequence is TGTGCCAGCAGTTACCGGACAGGAGTAGGCGAGCAGTACTTC.

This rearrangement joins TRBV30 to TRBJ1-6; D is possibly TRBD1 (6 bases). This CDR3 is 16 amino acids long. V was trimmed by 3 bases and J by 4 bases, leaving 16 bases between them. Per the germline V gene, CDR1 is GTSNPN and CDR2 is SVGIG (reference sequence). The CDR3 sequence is CAWRTGTKYYNSPLHF. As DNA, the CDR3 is TGTGCCTGGAGGACCGGGACAAAATATTATAATTCACCCCTCCACTTT.

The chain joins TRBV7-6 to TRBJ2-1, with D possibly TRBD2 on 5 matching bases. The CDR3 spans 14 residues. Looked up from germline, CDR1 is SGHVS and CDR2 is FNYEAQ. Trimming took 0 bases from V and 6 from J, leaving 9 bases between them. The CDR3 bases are TGTGCCAGCAGCTTAGCGAGGGCCGGCAATGAGCAGTTCTTC. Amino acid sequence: CASSLARAGNEQFF.

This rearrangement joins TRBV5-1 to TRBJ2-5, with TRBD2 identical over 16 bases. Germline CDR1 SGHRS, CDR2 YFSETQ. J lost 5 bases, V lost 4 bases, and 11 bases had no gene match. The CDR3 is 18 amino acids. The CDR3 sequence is CASSPSGLAGGPGETQYF. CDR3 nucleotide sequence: TGCGCCAGCAGCCCGTCGGGACTAGCGGGGGGGCCGGGGGAGACCCAGTACTTC. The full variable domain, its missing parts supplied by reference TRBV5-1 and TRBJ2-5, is KAGVTQTPRYLIKTRGQQVTLSCSPISGHRSVSWYQQTPGQGLQFLFEYFSETQRNKGNFPGRFSGRQFSNSRSEMNVSTLELGDSALYLCASSPSGLAGGPGETQYFGPGTRLLVL.

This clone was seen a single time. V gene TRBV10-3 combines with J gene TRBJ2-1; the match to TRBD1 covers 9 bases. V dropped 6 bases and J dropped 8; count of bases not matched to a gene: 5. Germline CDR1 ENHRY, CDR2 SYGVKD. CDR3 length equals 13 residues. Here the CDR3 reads CAISGQGLDEQFF. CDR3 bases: TGTGCCATCAGCGGACAGGGGTTGGATGAGCAGTTCTTC.

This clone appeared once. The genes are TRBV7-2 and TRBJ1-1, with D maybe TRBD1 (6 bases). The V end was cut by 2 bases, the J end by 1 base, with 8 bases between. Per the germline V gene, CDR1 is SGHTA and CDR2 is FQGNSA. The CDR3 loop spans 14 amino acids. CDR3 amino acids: CASSLYRENTEAFF. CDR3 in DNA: TGTGCCAGCAGCTTATACAGGGAGAACACTGAAGCTTTCTTT.

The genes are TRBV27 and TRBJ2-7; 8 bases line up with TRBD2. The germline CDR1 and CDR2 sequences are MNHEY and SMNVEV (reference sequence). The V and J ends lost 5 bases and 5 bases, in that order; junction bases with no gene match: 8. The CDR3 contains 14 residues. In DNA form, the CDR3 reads TGTGCCAGCAGTCGAGGGGGGACTAGGGACGAGCAGTACTTC. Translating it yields CASSRGGTRDEQYF.

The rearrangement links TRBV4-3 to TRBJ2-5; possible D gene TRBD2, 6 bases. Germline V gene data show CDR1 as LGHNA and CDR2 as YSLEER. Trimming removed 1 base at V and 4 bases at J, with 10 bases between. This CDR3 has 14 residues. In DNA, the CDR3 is TGCGCCAGCAGCCAAGGGGGGGTGGGAGAGACCCAGTACTTC. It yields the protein CASSQGGVGETQYF.

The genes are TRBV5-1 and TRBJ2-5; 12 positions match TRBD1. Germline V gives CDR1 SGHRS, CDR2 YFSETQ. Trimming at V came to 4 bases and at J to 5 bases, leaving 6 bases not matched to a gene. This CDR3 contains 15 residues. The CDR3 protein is CASSPGQGAVETQYF. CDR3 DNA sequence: TGCGCCAGCAGCCCGGGACAGGGGGCTGTGGAGACCCAGTACTTC.

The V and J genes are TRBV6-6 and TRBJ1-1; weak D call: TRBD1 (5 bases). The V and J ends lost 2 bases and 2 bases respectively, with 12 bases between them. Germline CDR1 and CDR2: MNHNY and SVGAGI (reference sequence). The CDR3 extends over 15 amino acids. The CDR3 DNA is TGTGCCAGCAGTTACGGCCCGGGACTTAACACTGAAGCTTTCTTT. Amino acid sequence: CASSYGPGLNTEAFF.

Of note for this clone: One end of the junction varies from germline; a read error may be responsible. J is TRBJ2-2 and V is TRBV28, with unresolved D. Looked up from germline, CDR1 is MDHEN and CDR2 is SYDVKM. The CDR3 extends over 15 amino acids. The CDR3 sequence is CASRLSSLGSGELFF. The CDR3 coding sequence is TGTGCCAGCAGATTATCCTCTCTCGGTTCCGGGGAGCTGTTTTTT.

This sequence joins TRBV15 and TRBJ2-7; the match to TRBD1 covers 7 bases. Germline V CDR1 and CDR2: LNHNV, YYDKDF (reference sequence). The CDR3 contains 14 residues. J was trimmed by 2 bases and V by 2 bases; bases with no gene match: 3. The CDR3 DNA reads TGTGCCACCAGCAGACAAACAGGGGCCTACGAGCAGTACTTC. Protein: CATSRQTGAYEQYF.

The CDR3 here is CASSQAGLGGPYEQYF. In DNA, the CDR3 is TGCGCCAGCAGCCAAGCTGGACTAGGGGGACCCTACGAGCAGTACTTC. The V and J genes are TRBV4-1 and TRBJ2-7; tentative D call: TRBD2 (7 bases). Germline V gives CDR1 MGHRA, CDR2 YSYEKL. Trimming stripped 1 base from V and 2 bases from J, with 15 bases between. CDR3 size: 16 residues.

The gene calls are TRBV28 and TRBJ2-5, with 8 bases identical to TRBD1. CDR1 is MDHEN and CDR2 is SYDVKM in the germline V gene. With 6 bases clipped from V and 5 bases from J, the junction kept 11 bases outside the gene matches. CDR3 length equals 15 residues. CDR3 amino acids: CASSLGTGWGETQYF. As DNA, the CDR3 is TGTGCCAGCAGCCTCGGGACAGGTTGGGGGGAGACCCAGTACTTC. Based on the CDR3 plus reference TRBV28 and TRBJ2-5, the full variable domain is DVKVTQSSRYLVKRTGEKVFLECVQDMDHENMFWYRQDPGLGLRLIYFSYDVKMKEKGDIPEGYSVSREKKERFSLILESASTNQTSMYLCASSLGTGWGETQYFGPGTRLLVL.

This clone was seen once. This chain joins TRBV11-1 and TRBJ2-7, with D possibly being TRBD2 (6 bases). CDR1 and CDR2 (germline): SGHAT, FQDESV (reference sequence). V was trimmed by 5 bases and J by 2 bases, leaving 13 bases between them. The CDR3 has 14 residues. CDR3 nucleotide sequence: TGTGCCAGCAGCCCGATGCGGGGAACCTACGAGCAGTACTTC. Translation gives CASSPMRGTYEQYF.

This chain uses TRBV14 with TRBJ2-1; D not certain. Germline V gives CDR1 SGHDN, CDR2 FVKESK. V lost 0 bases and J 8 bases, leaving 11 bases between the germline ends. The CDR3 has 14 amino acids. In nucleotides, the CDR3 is TGTGCCAGCAGCCAAGACCTATTTATCCATGAGCAGTTCTTC. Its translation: CASSQDLFIHEQFF.

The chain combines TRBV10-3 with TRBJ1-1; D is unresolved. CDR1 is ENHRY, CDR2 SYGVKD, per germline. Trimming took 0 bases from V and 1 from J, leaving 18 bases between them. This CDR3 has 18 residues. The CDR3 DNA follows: TGTGCCATCAGTGAGTCATTATCCCGAATTACTGAGAACACTGAAGCTTTCTTT. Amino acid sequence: CAISESLSRITENTEAFF.

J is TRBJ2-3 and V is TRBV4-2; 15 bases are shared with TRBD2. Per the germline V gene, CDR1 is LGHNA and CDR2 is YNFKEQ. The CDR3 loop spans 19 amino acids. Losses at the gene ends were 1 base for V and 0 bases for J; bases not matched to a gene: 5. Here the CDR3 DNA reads TGTGCCAGCAGCCAAGGGGGGACTAGCGGGAGGACTAGCACAGATACGCAGTATTTT. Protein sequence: CASSQGGTSGRTSTDTQYF.

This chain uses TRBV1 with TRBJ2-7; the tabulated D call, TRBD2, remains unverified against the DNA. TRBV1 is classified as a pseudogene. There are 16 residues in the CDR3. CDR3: CTSSPPSGKSSYEQYF. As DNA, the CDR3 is TGCACCAGCAGCCCACCGTCCGGGAAAAGCTCCTACGAGCAGTACTTC.

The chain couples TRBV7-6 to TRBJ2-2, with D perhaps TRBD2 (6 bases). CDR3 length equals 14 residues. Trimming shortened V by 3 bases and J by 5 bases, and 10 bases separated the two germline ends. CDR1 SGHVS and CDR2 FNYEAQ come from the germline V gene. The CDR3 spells CASSLTRSTGELFF. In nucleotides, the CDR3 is TGTGCCAGCAGCTTGACTAGATCAACCGGGGAGCTGTTTTTT.

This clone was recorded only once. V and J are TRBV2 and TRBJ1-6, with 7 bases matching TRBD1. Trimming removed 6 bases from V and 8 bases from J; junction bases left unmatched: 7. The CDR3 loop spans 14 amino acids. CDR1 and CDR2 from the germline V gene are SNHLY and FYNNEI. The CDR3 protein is CASRAGTEHSPLHF. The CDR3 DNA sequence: TGTGCCAGCAGAGCCGGGACAGAACATTCACCCCTCCACTTT.

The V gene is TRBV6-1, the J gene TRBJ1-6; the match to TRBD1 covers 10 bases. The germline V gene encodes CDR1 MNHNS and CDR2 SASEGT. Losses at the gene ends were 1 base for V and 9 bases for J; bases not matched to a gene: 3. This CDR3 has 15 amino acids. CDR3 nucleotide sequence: TGTGCCAGCAGTGAAGTGGGACAGGGGAGTTCACCCCTCCACTTT. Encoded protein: CASSEVGQGSSPLHF.

CDR3 DNA: TGTGCCAGCAGCTTACCCGGGGTCCCCTACGAGCAGTACTTC. Residues: CASSLPGVPYEQYF. V gene TRBV5-4 combines with J gene TRBJ2-7, with D perhaps matching TRBD2 (5 bases). Germline assignment: CDR1 SGHNT and CDR2 YYREEE (reference sequence). The germline V and J ends were trimmed by 2 bases and 2 bases, with 11 bases remaining between them. The CDR3 contains 14 residues.